One and the same sample provided the 10 T cell receptor beta chains below, sequenced in a study of siplizumab effects on memory and regulatory T cells. The assay was immunoSEQ multiplex PCR, and TCRdb's table has in-frame clones only and misses some. The repertoire has roughly 62,000 clones, about 80% of them found once; the top ten carry 0.42%. Input material: memory CD4+ T cells sorted from blood. Source of these receptors: a human donor in good health.

This clone was detected a few times. The genes are TRBV7-2 and TRBJ1-3; possible D gene TRBD1, 6 bases. CDR3 length: 15 residues. Between the trimmed V and J ends, which lost 1 base and 3 bases, there was a span of 10 bases. CDR1 and CDR2 from the germline V gene are SGHTA and FQGNSA. The DNA of the CDR3 is TGTGCCAGCAGCTTAGAGGGCAGGGGTGGAAACACCATATATTTT. Protein product: CASSLEGRGGNTIYF.

The chain has TRBV25-1 and TRBJ1-2, with D perhaps TRBD1 (6 bases). The CDR3 is 13 residues long. The ends were cut back, 1 base at V and 4 bases at J, with 7 bases in the middle. Germline V gives CDR1 MGHDK, CDR2 SYGVNS. Here the CDR3 DNA reads TGTGCCAGCAGTGAATCGGGGGCCTATGGCTACACCTTC. Protein sequence: CASSESGAYGYTF.

The CDR3 loop reads CASTLNAGELFF. The CDR3 DNA follows: TGTGCCAGCACCCTTAATGCCGGGGAGCTGTTTTTT. The rearrangement joins TRBV6-1 to TRBJ2-2; D gene ambiguous. CDR3 size: 12 residues. V was pared by 7 bases and J by 6 bases, with 9 bases between. Germline V CDR1 and CDR2: MNHNS, SASEGT.

The chain carries TRBV5-1 and TRBJ1-4; tentatively, D is TRBD1 (6 bases). There are 16 residues in the CDR3. CDR1 and CDR2 from the germline V gene are SGHRS and YFSETQ. Trimming removed 2 bases from V and 12 bases from J, with 23 bases in between. The CDR3 protein is CASSFHGTNSPGELFF. CDR3 in DNA: TGCGCCAGCAGCTTTCACGGGACAAACTCTCCCGGCGAACTGTTTTTT.

This chain uses TRBV7-2 with TRBJ1-4; 9 bases are shared with TRBD1. Germline V CDR1 and CDR2: SGHTA, FQGNSA. The trim removed 4 bases at V and 8 bases at J, leaving 5 bases unmatched. The CDR3 consists of 14 residues. The CDR3 nucleotides read TGTGCCAGCAGCTATGGGACAGGGAGCGAAAAACTGTTTTTT. Translating it yields CASSYGTGSEKLFF.

This clone has just a few counts. The sample has other DNA sequences that encode this CDR3 too. The chain is built from TRBV19 and TRBJ1-1; 8 nucleotides agree with TRBD1. V trimming: 9 bases; J trimming: 1 base; junction bases outside the gene matches: 7. Per the germline V gene, CDR1 is LNHDA and CDR2 is SQIVND (reference sequence). There are 14 residues in the CDR3. The chain's CDR3 is CASRSRGQNTEAFF. The CDR3, as DNA: TGTGCCAGCAGAAGCAGGGGGCAGAACACTGAAGCTTTCTTT.

The chain links TRBV5-1 to TRBJ1-1; D unclear. Trimming removed 0 bases at V and 1 base at J, with 7 bases between. CDR1 SGHRS and CDR2 YFSETQ come from the germline V gene. CDR3 length: 14 amino acids. This chain's CDR3 is CASSLATPNTEAFF. CDR3 DNA: TGCGCCAGCAGCTTGGCGACGCCGAACACTGAAGCTTTCTTT.

The chain uses TRBV11-2 and TRBJ2-5; no firm D call. From germline, CDR1 is SGHAT and CDR2 FQNNGV. This CDR3 comprises 13 residues. V lost 5 bases and J 4 bases, leaving 11 bases between the germline ends. CDR3 residues: CASSGSTRETQYF. In DNA, the CDR3 is TGTGCCAGCAGCGGGTCAACGCGAGAGACCCAGTACTTC.

The chain combines TRBV28 with TRBJ1-1, with 10 positions matching TRBD1. The germline gives CDR1 MDHEN, CDR2 SYDVKM. V lost 6 bases and J lost 4; bases outside the gene matches: 2. CDR3 size: 13 residues. In DNA, the CDR3 is TGTGCCAGCAGGAGGACAGGGGGCACTGAAGCTTTCTTT. Its translation is CASRRTGGTEAFF.

This chain links TRBV19 with TRBJ1-3; no definite D call. The CDR3 sequence is 14 residues long. V lost 7 bases, J lost 2 bases, and 12 bases lay in between. The germline CDR1 and CDR2 sequences are LNHDA and SQIVND (reference sequence). CDR3 in DNA: TGTGCCAGTACCCTTATCTCAGCTGGAAACACCATATATTTT. It codes for CASTLISAGNTIYF.